This TCR beta chain was obtained from a study of CD8+ T cells in alopecia areata. Turning to the study itself: Spontaneous alopecia affected the 6-12-month-old C3H/HeJ graft donors, whose skin was transplanted to roughly 7-10-week-old female C3H/HeJ mice.

After pooling, cutaneous lymph node cells were sorted with CD4, CD8alpha, NKG2D, NKG2ACE and other markers. Overall study findings and caveats: Clonality exceeded that of normal scalp in lesional scalp, most notably in alopecia totalis/universalis.

The germline V gene has CDR1 NSQYPW and CDR2 LRSPGD (reference sequence). CDR3 length: 14 residues. V shed 4 bases, J shed 2 bases, and the junction held 2 bases outside the gene matches. The sequencing template was cDNA reverse transcribed from extracted RNA. The protocol was immunoSEQ multiplex PCR, while the TCRdb copy is restricted to in-frame clones and leaves out a portion. The sample shows around 300,000 clones, none of them appearing just once. This clone was counted between two and nine times. Its antigen is unknown. Any gene name here is a mouse gene name. The read ends 4 residues shy of where the CDR3 ends; the end is completed using the germline J gene. Within the sample, other DNA sequences also encode this same CDR3.

This receptor was identified in a C3H/HeJ mouse with alopecia areata. Strain haplotype (MHC): H2-k. Sequences were obtained from CD4+ T cells sorted from a lymph node. The chain recombines TRBV1 with TRBJ1-2; TRBD1 agrees at 9 bases. CDR3 in amino acids: CTCSGQGGNSDYTF. The sequenced part of the CDR3 DNA is TGCACCTGCAGTGGACAGGGGGGGAACTCC.